Listed here are 2 T cell receptor beta chains from one sample, sequenced in a study of cytomegalovirus exposure and HLA in healthy donors. Primers for the PCR totalled 60 Vbeta and 13 Jbeta. Clones were sequenced by immunoSEQ multiplex PCR, and TCRdb holds only the in-frame ones, with some missing. The data show roughly 130,000 clones, with roughly 66% seen just once and approximately 1.5% held by the top ten. The sequenced sample was PBMCs. The receptors here all came from a man aged 18-30 years in good health and CMV-seronegative.

The chain carries TRBV4-3 and TRBJ2-1, with D possibly TRBD1 on 6 matching bases. V lost 4 bases and J 10 bases, leaving 14 bases between the germline ends. Germline V lookup: CDR1 LGHNA, CDR2 YSLEER. This CDR3 has 13 amino acids. The CDR3: CASSRDAQGEQFF. Written as DNA, the CDR3 is TGCGCCAGCAGCCGGGACGCCCAGGGGGAGCAGTTCTTC.

This chain uses TRBV9 with TRBJ1-5; D is perhaps TRBD1 (5 bases). Germline CDR1 and CDR2: SGDLS and YYNGEE. V lost 0 bases, J lost 2 bases, and 12 bases lay in between. This CDR3 region has 16 residues. CDR3 nucleotides: TGTGCCAGCAGCGTAGATCCAGGGTTGGGCAATCAGCCCCAGCATTTT. Its translation: CASSVDPGLGNQPQHF.